This entry concerns a single T cell receptor beta chain. This sample is part of a study of blood T cell repertoires in COVID-19. About the research overall: The study drew acute and convalescent COVID-19 samples from the United States, Italy and Spain.

Germline V gene lookup returns CDR1 MNHEY and CDR2 SMNVEV (reference sequence). J was trimmed by 5 bases and V by 8 bases; bases with no gene match: 13. The length of the CDR3 is 16 residues. Cohort 3 donors counted as recovered after two negative PCRs, clearance, or resolved symptoms. Original handling: Researchers report that nucleated cell counts were estimated from reference gene primer amplification. Sequencing used immunoSEQ multiplex PCR; TCRdb keeps in-frame clones, though not all of them. That table is the source of V, J and clone size, and D and trimming were worked out from the DNA. The table lists 150,000 to 200,000 clones, about 88% of them singletons.

Sequenced sample: PBMCs or T cells enriched from blood (not recorded which). This chain connects TRBV27 to TRBJ2-7, with TRBD1 matching 12 bases. The receptor was isolated from a woman aged 18-29 years who had recovered from COVID-19. In nucleotides, the CDR3 is TGTGCCAGCCTTTCCCCCGGGGGGACAGGGGGCAACGAGCAGTACTTC. It yields the protein CASLSPGGTGGNEQYF.